This entry lists 27 T cell receptor beta chains sequenced from one sample in a study of early T cells in non-severe SARS-CoV-2 infection. Via MiXCR, TCRdb re-called the 5' RACE reads, giving one row per CDR3 protein. The data hold tens of thousands of distinct CDR3 sequences, with roughly 3.9% observed a single time. The specimen sequenced was whole blood. Receptor source: an adult who was a healthcare worker with PCR-confirmed SARS-CoV-2 infection or an uninfected control (not recorded which).

This clonotype was detected many times. V is TRBV2 and J is TRBJ2-3; 7 bases agree with TRBD1. J gave up 4 bases and V 2 bases, and 3 bases lay outside the gene matches. Germline V CDR1 and CDR2: SNHLY, FYNNEI. The CDR3 runs to 14 residues. The CDR3 loop reads CASSENRGADTQYF. The CDR3, as DNA: TGTGCCAGCAGTGAAAACAGGGGAGCAGATACGCAGTATTTT.

Many counts were recorded for this clonotype. The V call is TRBV7-6, the J call TRBJ2-7; D is uncertain. Trimming left V 4 bases short and J 3 bases short, with 4 bases between. Germline V CDR1 and CDR2: SGHVS, FNYEAQ. The CDR3 length is 11 residues. The DNA of the CDR3 is TGTGCCAGCAGCTCGCACTACGAGCAGTACGTC. Encoded protein: CASSSHYEQYV.

This clonotype was observed at least ten times. The V call is TRBV20-1, the J call TRBJ2-3; D ambiguous. The CDR3 consists of 15 residues. Trimming shortened V by 1 base and J by 0 bases, and 11 bases separated the two germline ends. CDR1 and CDR2 (germline): DFQATT, SNEGSKA (reference sequence). CDR3 in amino acids: CSARALWLSTDTQYF. The CDR3 nucleotides read TGCAGTGCTAGAGCCCTTTGGTTGAGCACAGATACGCAGTATTTT.

In its sample, this clonotype was seen many times. The V and J genes are TRBV6-5 and TRBJ2-3, with a weak D call TRBD2 (6 bases). Trimming pared 0 bases from V and 0 bases from J, leaving 7 bases between. The CDR3 consists of 15 residues. Germline lookup yields CDR1 MNHEY and CDR2 SVGAGI. The CDR3 here is CASSYSGTSTDTQYF. In DNA, the CDR3 is TGTGCCAGCAGTTACTCCGGGACTAGCACAGATACGCAGTATTTT.

This clonotype came up a few times. The chain couples TRBV11-2 to TRBJ2-7; tentatively, D is TRBD2 (5 bases). CDR1 is SGHAT, CDR2 FQNNGV, per germline. There are 14 residues in the CDR3. Trimming removed 5 bases from V and 6 bases from J, with 17 bases in between. The CDR3 coding sequence is TGTGCCAGCAGCCCAAACCGGCGGGTTTCCGAGCAGTACTTC. This sequence encodes CASSPNRRVSEQYF.

This clonotype showed up many times. This chain links TRBV9 with TRBJ2-2; D is possibly TRBD1 (5 bases). Germline values: CDR1 SGDLS, CDR2 YYNGEE. Trimming took off 4 bases at V and 4 bases at J, with 14 bases between the two ends. This CDR3 is 15 amino acids long. The DNA for the CDR3 is TGTGCCAGCAGCCTCCGGGCAGGGCCCACCGGGGAGCTGTTTTTT. Residues: CASSLRAGPTGELFF.

This clonotype showed up many times. The chain joins TRBV18 to TRBJ1-1, with unresolved D. Germline V lookup: CDR1 KGHSH, CDR2 LQKENI. V was pared by 2 bases and J by 1 base, with 8 bases between. The CDR3 sequence is 14 residues long. The CDR3 reads CASSPWAENTEAFF. Here the CDR3 DNA reads TGTGCCAGCTCACCATGGGCCGAGAACACTGAAGCTTTCTTT.

At least ten counts were recorded for this clonotype. This sequence joins TRBV24-1 and TRBJ2-3; 7 bases map to TRBD2. The germline V gene encodes CDR1 KGHDR and CDR2 SFDVKD. This CDR3 contains 14 residues. The trim removed 5 bases at V and 6 bases at J, leaving 7 bases unmatched. The chain's CDR3 is CATSGLREFDTQYF. The CDR3 DNA follows: TGTGCCACCAGTGGGTTGCGGGAGTTCGATACGCAGTATTTT.

This clonotype has only a few counts. This rearrangement joins TRBV12-3 or TRBV12-4 to TRBJ2-7; a weak D match, TRBD2 (6 bases). This CDR3 comprises 13 residues. V dropped 3 bases and J dropped 3 bases, with 9 bases sitting between them. The CDR3 sequence is CASSFGRDYEQYV. Here the CDR3 DNA reads TGTGCCAGCAGTTTCGGGCGGGACTACGAGCAGTACGTC.

This clonotype was observed a handful of times. DNA for the CDR3: TGTGCCAGCAGCTTCTCGGGGAACTCCTATAATTCACCCCTCCACTTT. As protein: CASSFSGNSYNSPLHF. The rearrangement links TRBV5-6 to TRBJ1-6; D is uncertain. V was cut by 2 bases and J by 0 bases, with 9 bases left in between. There are 16 residues in the CDR3. Germline assignment: CDR1 SGHDT and CDR2 YYEEEE.

This clonotype was picked up many times. The chain carries TRBV5-4 and TRBJ2-5, with 9 positions matching TRBD1. The V gene's germline CDR1 is SGHNT and CDR2 YYREEE (reference sequence). J gave up 3 bases and V 5 bases, and 8 bases lay outside the gene matches. There are 15 residues in the CDR3. This CDR3 is CASRPRQGVEETQYF. The CDR3 nucleotides read TGTGCCAGCAGGCCCAGACAGGGGGTCGAAGAGACCCAGTACTTC.

This clonotype was seen at least ten times. The chain employs TRBV11-2 and TRBJ2-7, with TRBD2 as a possible D gene (5 bases). The length of the CDR3 is 17 residues. With 3 bases removed from V and 2 bases from J, the gap between germline ends came to 20 bases. Germline V lookup: CDR1 SGHAT, CDR2 FQNNGV. The CDR3 loop reads CASSLGVGERPAYEQYF. The CDR3 region has the DNA TGTGCCAGCAGCTTGGGTGTTGGCGAGCGGCCAGCCTACGAGCAGTACTTC.

The genes are TRBV7-2 and TRBJ2-7; D is uncertain. The CDR3 has 13 amino acids. V was trimmed by 5 bases and J by 1 base, leaving 9 bases between them. CDR1 is SGHTA, CDR2 FQGNSA, per germline. The CDR3 protein is CASSHSGSYEQYV. For the CDR3, the DNA is TGTGCCAGCAGCCATAGTGGGTCCTACGAGCAGTACGTC.

This clonotype came up many times. The chain combines TRBV18 with TRBJ1-5; D is unclear. The germline V gene has CDR1 KGHSH and CDR2 LQKENI. The CDR3 contains 15 residues. V lost 2 bases, J lost 6 bases, and 14 bases lay in between. CDR3 region: CASSPNQAAGQPQHF. As DNA, the CDR3 is TGTGCCAGCTCACCAAATCAGGCAGCGGGTCAGCCCCAGCATTTT. The full variable domain, with the rest looked up from reference TRBV18 and TRBJ1-5, is NAGVMQNPRHLVRRRGQEARLRCSPMKGHSHVYWYRQLPEEGLKFMVYLQKENIIDESGMPKERFSAEFPKEGPSILRIQQVVRGDSAAYFCASSPNQAAGQPQHFGDGTRLSIL.

This clonotype was picked up many times. The rearrangement joins TRBV3-1 to TRBJ2-1, with 15 bases that match TRBD2. The CDR3 sequence is 19 residues long. Germline V gene data show CDR1 as LGHDT and CDR2 as YNNKEL (reference sequence). J was trimmed by 0 bases and V by 4 bases; bases with no gene match: 7. The CDR3 sequence is CASSPGTSGGWHSYNEQFF. The DNA of the CDR3 is TGTGCCAGCAGCCCCGGGACTAGCGGGGGGTGGCACTCCTACAATGAGCAGTTCTTC.

Ten or more counts support this clonotype. The chain carries TRBV12-3 or TRBV12-4 and TRBJ1-2; D is undetermined. Trimming pared 6 bases from V and 4 bases from J, leaving 9 bases between. The CDR3 loop spans 12 amino acids. The CDR3 sequence: CASSPDLYGYTF. CDR3 nucleotide sequence: TGTGCCAGCAGCCCTGACCTCTATGGCTACACCTTC.

Ten or more counts support this clonotype. The rearrangement uses TRBV7-3 and TRBJ1-1; possibly TRBD1 for D (6 bases). Trimming cost V 3 bases and J 1 base, with 21 bases left between them. This CDR3 is 18 amino acids long. Germline V gene lookup returns CDR1 SGHTA and CDR2 FQGTGA. CDR3 loop: CASSLGPHRVGRNTEAFF. In nucleotides, the CDR3 is TGTGCCAGCAGCTTGGGCCCCCACAGGGTCGGTCGGAACACTGAAGCTTTCTTT.

This clonotype was seen just once. This sequence joins TRBV9 and TRBJ2-1; 10 bases agree with TRBD2. The CDR3 length is 18 residues. Germline-derived CDR1 and CDR2 are SGDLS and YYNGEE. J gave up 2 bases and V 0 bases, and 8 bases lay outside the gene matches. CDR3 bases: TGTGCCAGCAGCGTAGCACGCACTAGCGGGACCACCTACAATGAGCAGTTCTTC. Translating gives CASSVARTSGTTYNEQFF.

This rearrangement joins TRBV7-9 to TRBJ1-2; tentatively, D is TRBD1 (6 bases). Germline V lookup: CDR1 SEHNR, CDR2 FQNEAQ (reference sequence). Trimming removed 2 bases at V and 1 base at J, with 11 bases between. This CDR3 contains 15 residues. The CDR3 nucleotides read TGTGCCAGCAGCTTAAGGGGGAGTAATAACTATGGCTACACCTTC. Protein: CASSLRGSNNYGYTF.

This clonotype was seen a few times. The chain joins TRBV24-1 to TRBJ2-3; 8 positions agree with TRBD1. The CDR3 sequence is 14 residues long. V lost 7 bases to trimming and J lost 3 bases; unmatched junction nucleotides: 5. CDR1 is KGHDR, CDR2 SFDVKD, per germline. The CDR3: CATSYGQGTDTQYF. The CDR3 DNA follows: TGTGCCACCAGCTACGGACAGGGTACAGATACGCAGTATTTT.

This clonotype was counted at least ten times. V is TRBV4-3 and J is TRBJ1-1, with 8 bases matching TRBD1. J lost 0 bases, V lost 4 bases, and 4 bases had no gene match. CDR3 size: 15 residues. Germline CDR1 LGHNA, CDR2 YSLEER. CDR3 nucleotide sequence: TGCGCCAGCAGCCCGGGACAGGAGATGAACACTGAAGCTTTCTTT. This sequence encodes CASSPGQEMNTEAFF.

This clonotype was detected only a few times. The chain employs TRBV5-6 and TRBJ2-3; a weak D match, TRBD1 (6 bases). Trimming pared 1 base from V and 6 bases from J, leaving 9 bases between. Germline V gene data show CDR1 as SGHDT and CDR2 as YYEEEE. CDR3 length: 13 amino acids. CDR3 sequence reads: CASSLKGVDTQYF. The CDR3 nucleotides read TGTGCCAGCAGCTTGAAGGGGGTGGATACGCAGTATTTT. Together with reference TRBV5-6 and TRBJ2-3, the CDR3 gives the full variable domain: DAGVTQSPTHLIKTRGQQVTLRCSPKSGHDTVSWYQQALGQGPQFIFQYYEEEERQRGNFPDRFSGHQFPNYSSELNVNALLLGDSALYLCASSLKGVDTQYFGPGTRLTVL.

There are many counts of this clonotype. This chain uses TRBV5-1 with TRBJ2-1, with D maybe TRBD2 (6 bases). The V end lost 7 bases, the J end lost 2 bases, and 16 bases lay between the germline ends. Germline V CDR1 and CDR2: SGHRS, YFSETQ. CDR3 length equals 15 residues. This CDR3 reads CASGLAIPPYNEQFF. The CDR3 DNA sequence: TGCGCCAGCGGTCTAGCGATACCTCCCTACAATGAGCAGTTCTTC.

This clonotype has a count of ten or more. V and J are TRBV25-1 and TRBJ1-6; D uncertain. This CDR3 has 13 residues. Trimming took 6 bases from V and 6 from J, leaving 9 bases between them. CDR1 is MGHDK, CDR2 SYGVNS, per germline. CDR3 bases: TGTGCCAGCAGGCCTTTGGGTAATTCACCCCTCCACTTT. The encoded protein is CASRPLGNSPLHF.

This clonotype was seen at least ten times. CDR3 sequence: CASSLGPDSQYF. CDR3 DNA: TGTGCCAGCAGCTTAGGACCGGACTCGCAGTATTTT. The chain is built from TRBV7-9 and TRBJ2-3; possible D gene TRBD2, 5 bases. The ends were cut back, 1 base at V and 10 bases at J, with 9 bases in the middle. Germline-derived CDR1 and CDR2 are SEHNR and FQNEAQ (reference sequence). The CDR3 contains 12 residues.

This clonotype was picked up many times. The chain uses TRBV7-6 and TRBJ2-1; possibly TRBD1 for D (5 bases). There are 14 residues in the CDR3. Germline V CDR1 and CDR2: SGHVS, FNYEAQ. V was shortened by 1 base and J by 5 bases, with 9 bases between the two germline ends. The CDR3 region has the DNA TGTGCCAGCAGCTTAGAAGGGGCACACAATGAGCAGTTCTTC. This codes for CASSLEGAHNEQFF. Full variable domain (outside the CDR3, taken from reference TRBV7-6 and TRBJ2-1): GAGVSQSPRYKVTKRGQDVALRCDPISGHVSLYWYRQALGQGPEFLTYFNYEAQQDKSGLPNDRFSAERPEGSISTLTIQRTEQRDSAMYRCASSLEGAHNEQFFGPGTRLTVL.

This clonotype was seen repeatedly, ten times or more. The chain combines TRBV4-3 with TRBJ2-3; 14 bases align to TRBD2. The ends lost 0 bases at V and 5 bases at J; junction bases unmatched: 4. The CDR3 runs 17 residues. Germline loops: CDR1 LGHNA, CDR2 YSLEER. CDR3 in DNA: TGCGCCAGCAGCCAAGATGGGACTAGCGGGAGAAGAGATACGCAGTATTTT. Translated, it gives CASSQDGTSGRRDTQYF.